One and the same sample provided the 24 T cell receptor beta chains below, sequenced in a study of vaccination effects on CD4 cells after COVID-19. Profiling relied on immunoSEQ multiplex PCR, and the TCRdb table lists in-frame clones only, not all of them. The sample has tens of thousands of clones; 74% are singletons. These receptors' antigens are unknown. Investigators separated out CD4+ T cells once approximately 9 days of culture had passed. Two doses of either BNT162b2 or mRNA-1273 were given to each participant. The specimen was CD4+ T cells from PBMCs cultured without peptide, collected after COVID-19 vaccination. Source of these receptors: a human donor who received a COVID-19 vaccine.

The DNA for the CDR3 is TGTGCCACCGGACGAGGGGCAGGTGAAAAACTGTTTTTT. This gives the protein CATGRGAGEKLFF. This rearrangement joins TRBV6-5 to TRBJ1-4; weak D call: TRBD1 (5 bases). The CDR3 contains 13 residues. Germline V gene data show CDR1 as MNHEY and CDR2 as SVGAGI. V lost 10 bases and J 7 bases, leaving 16 bases between the germline ends.

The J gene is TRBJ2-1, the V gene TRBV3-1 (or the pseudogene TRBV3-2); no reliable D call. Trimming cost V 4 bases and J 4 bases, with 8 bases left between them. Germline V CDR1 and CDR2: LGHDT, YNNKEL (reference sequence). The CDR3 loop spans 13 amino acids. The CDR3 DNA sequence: TGTGCCAGCAGCCCCCCCGGTTACAATGAGCAGTTCTTC. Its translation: CASSPPGYNEQFF.

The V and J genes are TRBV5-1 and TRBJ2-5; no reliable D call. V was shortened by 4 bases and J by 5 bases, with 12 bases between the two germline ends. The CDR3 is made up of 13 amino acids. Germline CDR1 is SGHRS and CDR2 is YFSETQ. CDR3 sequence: CASSAPSPETQYF. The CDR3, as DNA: TGCGCCAGCAGCGCCCCGTCTCCGGAGACCCAGTACTTC.

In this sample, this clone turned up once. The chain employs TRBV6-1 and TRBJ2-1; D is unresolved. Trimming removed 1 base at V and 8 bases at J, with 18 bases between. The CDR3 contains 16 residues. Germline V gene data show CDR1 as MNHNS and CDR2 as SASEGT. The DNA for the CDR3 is TGTGCCAGCAGTGAAGAGGTTTTTGGGATAGAATATGAGCAGTTCTTC. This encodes CASSEEVFGIEYEQFF.

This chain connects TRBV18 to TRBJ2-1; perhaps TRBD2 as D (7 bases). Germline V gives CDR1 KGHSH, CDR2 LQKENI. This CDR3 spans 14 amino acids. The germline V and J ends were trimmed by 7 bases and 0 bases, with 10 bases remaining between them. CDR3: CASCGGASYNEQFF. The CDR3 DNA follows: TGTGCCAGCTGTGGGGGGGCCTCCTACAATGAGCAGTTCTTC.

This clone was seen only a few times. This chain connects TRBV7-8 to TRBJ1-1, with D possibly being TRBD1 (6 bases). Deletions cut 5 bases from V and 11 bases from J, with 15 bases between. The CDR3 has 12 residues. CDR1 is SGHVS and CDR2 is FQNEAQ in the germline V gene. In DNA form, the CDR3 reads TGTGCCAGCAGCCCTCAGGGGCAGGGGGCTTTCTTT. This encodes CASSPQGQGAFF.

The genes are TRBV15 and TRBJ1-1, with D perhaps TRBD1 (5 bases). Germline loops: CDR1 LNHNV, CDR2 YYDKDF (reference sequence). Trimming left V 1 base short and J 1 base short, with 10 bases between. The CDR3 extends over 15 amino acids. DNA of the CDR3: TGTGCCACCAGCAGAGGCCGGCAGGGGAACACTGAAGCTTTCTTT. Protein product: CATSRGRQGNTEAFF.

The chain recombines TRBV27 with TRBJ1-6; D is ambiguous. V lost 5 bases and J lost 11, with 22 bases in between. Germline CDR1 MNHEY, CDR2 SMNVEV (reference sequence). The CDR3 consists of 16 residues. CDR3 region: CASSLGPLGGLAPLHF. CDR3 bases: TGTGCCAGCAGTCTAGGACCGCTAGGTGGGTTGGCACCCCTCCACTTT.

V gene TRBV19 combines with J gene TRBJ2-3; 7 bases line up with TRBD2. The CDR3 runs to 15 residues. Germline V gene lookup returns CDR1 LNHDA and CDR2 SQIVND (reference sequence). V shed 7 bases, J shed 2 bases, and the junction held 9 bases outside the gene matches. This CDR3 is CASMNRGGSTDTQYF. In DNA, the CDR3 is TGTGCCAGTATGAATAGGGGAGGGTCCACAGATACGCAGTATTTT.

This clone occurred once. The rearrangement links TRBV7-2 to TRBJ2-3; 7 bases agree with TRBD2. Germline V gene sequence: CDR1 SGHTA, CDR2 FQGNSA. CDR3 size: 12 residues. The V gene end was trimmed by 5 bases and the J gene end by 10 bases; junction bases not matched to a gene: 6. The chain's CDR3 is CASSTRLAAQYF. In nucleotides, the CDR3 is TGTGCCAGCAGCACCCGACTAGCAGCGCAGTATTTT.

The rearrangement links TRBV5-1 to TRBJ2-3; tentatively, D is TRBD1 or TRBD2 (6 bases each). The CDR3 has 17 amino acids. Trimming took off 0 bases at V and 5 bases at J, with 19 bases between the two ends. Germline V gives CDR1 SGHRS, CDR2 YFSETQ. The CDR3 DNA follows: TGCGCCAGCAGCTTGGGGGTTTCCGGGGGCGGCGAAGATACGCAGTATTTT. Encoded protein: CASSLGVSGGGEDTQYF.

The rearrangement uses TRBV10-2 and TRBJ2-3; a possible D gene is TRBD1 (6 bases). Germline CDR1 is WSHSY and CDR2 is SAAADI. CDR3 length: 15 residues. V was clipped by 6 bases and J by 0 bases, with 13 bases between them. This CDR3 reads CASSQRQASTDTQYF. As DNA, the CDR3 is TGCGCCAGCAGCCAAAGACAGGCGAGCACAGATACGCAGTATTTT.

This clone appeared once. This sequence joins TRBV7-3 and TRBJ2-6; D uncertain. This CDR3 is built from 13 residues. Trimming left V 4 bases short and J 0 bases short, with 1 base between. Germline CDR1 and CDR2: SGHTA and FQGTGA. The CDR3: CASSSSGANVLTF. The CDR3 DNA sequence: TGTGCCAGCAGCTCCTCTGGGGCCAACGTCCTGACTTTC.

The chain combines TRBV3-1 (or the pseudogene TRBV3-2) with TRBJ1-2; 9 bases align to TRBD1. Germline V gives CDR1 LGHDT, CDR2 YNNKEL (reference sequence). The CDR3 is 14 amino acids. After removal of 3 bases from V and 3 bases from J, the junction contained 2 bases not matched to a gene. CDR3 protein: CASSHTGGDYGYTF. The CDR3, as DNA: TGTGCCAGCAGCCATACAGGGGGCGACTATGGCTACACCTTC.

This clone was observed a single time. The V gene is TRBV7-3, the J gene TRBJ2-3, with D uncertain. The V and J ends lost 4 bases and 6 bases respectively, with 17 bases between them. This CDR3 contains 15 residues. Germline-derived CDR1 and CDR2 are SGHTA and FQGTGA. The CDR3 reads CASSWRAGVSDTQYF. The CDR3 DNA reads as TGTGCCAGCAGCTGGCGCGCCGGCGTTTCGGATACGCAGTATTTT. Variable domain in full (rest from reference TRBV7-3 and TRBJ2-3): GAGVSQTPSNKVTEKGKYVELRCDPISGHTALYWYRQSLGQGPEFLIYFQGTGAADDSGLPNDRFFAVRPEGSVSTLKIQRTERGDSAVYLCASSWRAGVSDTQYFGPGTRLTVL.

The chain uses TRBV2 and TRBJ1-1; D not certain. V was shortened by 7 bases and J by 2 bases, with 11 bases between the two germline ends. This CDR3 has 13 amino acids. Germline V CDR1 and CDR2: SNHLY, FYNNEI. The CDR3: CASKGQVNTEAFF. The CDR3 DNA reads TGTGCCAGCAAGGGCCAGGTTAACACTGAAGCTTTCTTT.

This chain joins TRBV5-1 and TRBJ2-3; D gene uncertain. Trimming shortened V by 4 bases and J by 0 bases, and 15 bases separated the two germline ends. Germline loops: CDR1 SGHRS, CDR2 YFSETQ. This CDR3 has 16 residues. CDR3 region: CASSPTSWGSTDTQYF. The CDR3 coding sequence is TGCGCCAGCAGCCCAACGAGCTGGGGAAGCACAGATACGCAGTATTTT.

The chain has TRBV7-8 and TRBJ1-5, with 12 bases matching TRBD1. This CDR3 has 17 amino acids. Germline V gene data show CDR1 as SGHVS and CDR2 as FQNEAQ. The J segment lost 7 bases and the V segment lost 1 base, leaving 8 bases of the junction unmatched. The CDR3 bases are TGTGCCAGCAGCTTAGGGGGGACAGGGGGCAAAGGACAGCCCCAGCATTTT. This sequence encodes CASSLGGTGGKGQPQHF.

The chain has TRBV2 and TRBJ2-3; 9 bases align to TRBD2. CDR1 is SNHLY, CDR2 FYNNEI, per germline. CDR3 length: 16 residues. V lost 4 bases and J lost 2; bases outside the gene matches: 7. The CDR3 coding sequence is TGTGCCAGCAGTGTCCCCAGCGGGGGGTACACAGATACGCAGTATTTT. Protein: CASSVPSGGYTDTQYF.

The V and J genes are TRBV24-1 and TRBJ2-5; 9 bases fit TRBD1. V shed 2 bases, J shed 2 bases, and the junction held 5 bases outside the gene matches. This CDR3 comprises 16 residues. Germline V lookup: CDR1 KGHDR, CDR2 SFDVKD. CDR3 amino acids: CATSDSTGGKQETQYF. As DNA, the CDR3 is TGTGCCACCAGTGATTCAACAGGGGGCAAGCAAGAGACCCAGTACTTC.

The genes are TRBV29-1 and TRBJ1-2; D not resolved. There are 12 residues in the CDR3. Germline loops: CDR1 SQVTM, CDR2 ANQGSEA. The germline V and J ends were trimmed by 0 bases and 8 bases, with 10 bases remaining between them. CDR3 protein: CSVEDSGWGYTF. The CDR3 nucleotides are TGCAGCGTTGAAGATTCGGGTTGGGGCTACACCTTC.

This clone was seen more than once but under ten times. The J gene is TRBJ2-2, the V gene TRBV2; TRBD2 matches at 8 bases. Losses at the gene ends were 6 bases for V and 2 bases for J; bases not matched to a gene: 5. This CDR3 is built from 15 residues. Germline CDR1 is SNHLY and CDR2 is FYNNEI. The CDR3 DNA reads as TGTGCCAGCAGGGGCGGGGGGCTTAACACCGGGGAGCTGTTTTTT. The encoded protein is CASRGGGLNTGELFF. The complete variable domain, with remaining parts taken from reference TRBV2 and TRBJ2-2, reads EPEVTQTPSHQVTQMGQEVILRCVPISNHLYFYWYRQILGQKVEFLVSFYNNEISEKSEIFDDQFSVERPDGSNFTLKIRSTKLEDSAMYFCASRGGGLNTGELFFGEGSRLTVL.

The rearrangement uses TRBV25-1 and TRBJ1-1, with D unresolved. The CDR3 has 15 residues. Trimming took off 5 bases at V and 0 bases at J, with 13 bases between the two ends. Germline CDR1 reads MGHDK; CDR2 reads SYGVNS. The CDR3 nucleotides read TGTGCCAGCAGTTCCCGGTATGCCTTGAACACTGAAGCTTTCTTT. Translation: CASSSRYALNTEAFF.

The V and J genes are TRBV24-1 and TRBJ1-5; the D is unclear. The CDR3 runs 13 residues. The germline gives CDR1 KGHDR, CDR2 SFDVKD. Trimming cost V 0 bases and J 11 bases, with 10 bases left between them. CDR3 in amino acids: CATSDLSTETQHF. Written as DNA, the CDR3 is TGTGCCACCAGTGATTTGAGCACAGAAACCCAGCATTTT.